A single T cell receptor (beta chain) is shown here with its context. Its matching antigen is unknown. This sample was taken from a study of regulatory T cells in long-lasting Graves disease. Regarding the study as a whole: Comparison showed that persistent patients shared more public clonotypes (2,741) than new patients (about 970). Persistent Graves' patients possessed reduced TCR diversity relative to recently diagnosed ones. Repertoires from persistent disease leaned toward TRBV28, TRBJ1-2 and TRBJ2-5.

The trim removed 3 bases at V and 6 bases at J, leaving 10 bases unmatched. Germline V gives CDR1 KGHDR, CDR2 SFDVKD. The CDR3 is 17 amino acids. Building of the TCR beta libraries involved iRepertoire HTBI primers and Arm-PCR of CDR3 regions. Via MiXCR, TCRdb re-called the multiplex PCR reads, giving one row per CDR3 protein. The profile covers over 450,000 distinct CDR3 sequences, with roughly 21% appearing a single time and more than 6% taken by the ten largest. Described time point: persistent/refractory GD, antithyroid drugs over 5 years with positive TRAb. Scientists built the TCR library using RNA that was extracted from PBMCs.

The sequences come from peripheral blood mononuclear cells (PBMCs), collected when the disease was refractory, from a patient treated with antithyroid drugs. The chain is built from TRBV24-1 and TRBJ2-3; TRBD2 matches at 11 bases. The sequence derives from a female donor with Graves disease. The CDR3 sequence is CATSDPYTSGRLDTQYF. CDR3 DNA: TGTGCCACCAGTGATCCCTATACTAGCGGGAGATTGGATACGCAGTATTTT.